The present TCR beta chain was sequenced within a study of T-cell reconstitution after alpha-beta-depleted transplantation in children. The study, taken as a whole, reports: Hyperexpanded clones declined; after one year, newly produced T cells mostly supplied diversity. Several hundred expanded graft clones reportedly were the source of alpha-beta T cells about two months after transplant. Some patients' high day-60 TCRbeta diversity was traced to surviving recipient T cells and thymic progenitors.

The sample holds a few counts of this clonotype. Its target is not known. This sample's TCRbeta library carried unique molecular identifier barcodes. TCRdb re-derived calls from the PCR reads in MiXCR, one entry per CDR3 protein. This table holds some 81,000 distinct CDR3 sequences, roughly an eighth found once. Sequencing used PBMCs, mostly from graft donor cells, obtained 180 days after TCRalphabeta/CD19-depleted stem cell transplant. The sequence came from a male patient under 10 years old who had a stem cell transplant for acute lymphoblastic leukemia, so the T cells may come from the graft donor.

CDR3: CASSVDGGGRRSTEAFF. CDR3 nucleotide sequence: TGTGCCAGCAGCGTAGACGGTGGTGGCAGGAGGAGCACTGAAGCTTTCTTT. This chain joins TRBV9 and TRBJ1-1; D is ambiguous. Trimming took 0 bases from V and 4 from J, leaving 19 bases between them. Germline V gives CDR1 SGDLS, CDR2 YYNGEE. The CDR3 has 17 amino acids.